The clone carrying this TCR beta chain was seen many times. Its antigen is still unknown. This record comes from a study of T cells after yellow fever vaccination. Whole-study findings and limits: Detected again after the booster were most primary-vaccination clones, at 95% to 98% CD4 and roughly 88% CD8. It was a weaker secondary response, yet one that peaked faster, at day 5 versus 15.

The CDR3 sequence is 11 residues long. The germline V gene encodes CDR1 MNHNY and CDR2 SVGAGI (reference sequence). V was trimmed by 6 bases and J by 7 bases, leaving 7 bases between them. TCRdb passed the 5' RACE reads through MiXCR, listing each CDR3 protein once. The sample yields under 350,000 distinct CDR3 sequences, roughly 3.9% seen once. The starting material was PBMCs, obtained 5 days after the yellow fever booster vaccination. The gene calls are TRBV6-6 and TRBJ1-5; D remains ambiguous. The TCR originated in a man aged 18 to 30 who received the YFV17D yellow fever vaccine. CDR3 sequence (DNA): TGTGCCAGCAGCTCCGAACAGCCCCAGCATTTT. This encodes CASSSEQPQHF.